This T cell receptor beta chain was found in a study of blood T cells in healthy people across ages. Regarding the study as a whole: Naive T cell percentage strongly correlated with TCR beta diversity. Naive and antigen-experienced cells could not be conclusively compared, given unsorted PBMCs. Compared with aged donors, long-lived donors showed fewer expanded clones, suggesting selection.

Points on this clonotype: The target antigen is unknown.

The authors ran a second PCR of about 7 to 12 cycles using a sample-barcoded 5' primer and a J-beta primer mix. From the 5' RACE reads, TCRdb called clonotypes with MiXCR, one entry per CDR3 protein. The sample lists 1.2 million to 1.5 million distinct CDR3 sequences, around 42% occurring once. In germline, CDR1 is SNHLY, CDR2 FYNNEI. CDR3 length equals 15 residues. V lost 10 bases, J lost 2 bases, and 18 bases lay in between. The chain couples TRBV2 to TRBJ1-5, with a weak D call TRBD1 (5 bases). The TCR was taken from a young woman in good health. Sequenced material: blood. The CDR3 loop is CATTNGAGGNQPQHF. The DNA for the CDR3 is TGTGCCACCACAAATGGGGCAGGAGGCAATCAGCCCCAGCATTTT.